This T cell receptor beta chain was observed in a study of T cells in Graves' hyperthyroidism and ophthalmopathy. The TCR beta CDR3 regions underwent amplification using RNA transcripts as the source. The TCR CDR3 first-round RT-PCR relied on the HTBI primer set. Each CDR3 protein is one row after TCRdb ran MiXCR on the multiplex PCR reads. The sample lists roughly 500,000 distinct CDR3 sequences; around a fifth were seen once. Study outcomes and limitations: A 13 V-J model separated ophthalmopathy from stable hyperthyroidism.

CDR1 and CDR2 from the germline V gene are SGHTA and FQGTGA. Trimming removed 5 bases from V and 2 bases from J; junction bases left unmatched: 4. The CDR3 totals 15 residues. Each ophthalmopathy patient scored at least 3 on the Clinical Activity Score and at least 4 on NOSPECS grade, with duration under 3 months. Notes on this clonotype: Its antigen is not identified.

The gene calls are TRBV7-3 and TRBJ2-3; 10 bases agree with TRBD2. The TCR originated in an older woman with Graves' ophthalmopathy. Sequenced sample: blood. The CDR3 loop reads CASSDGLADTDTQYF. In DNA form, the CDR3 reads TGTGCCAGCAGCGACGGACTAGCGGACACAGATACGCAGTATTTT.